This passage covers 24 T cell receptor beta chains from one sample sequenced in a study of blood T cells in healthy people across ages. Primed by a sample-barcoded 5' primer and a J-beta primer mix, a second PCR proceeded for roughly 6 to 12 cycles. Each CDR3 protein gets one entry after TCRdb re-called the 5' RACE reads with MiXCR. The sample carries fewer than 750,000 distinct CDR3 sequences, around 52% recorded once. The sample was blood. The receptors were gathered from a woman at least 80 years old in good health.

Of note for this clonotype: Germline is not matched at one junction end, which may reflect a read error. As DNA, the CDR3 is TGTGCCAGCAGTCCAAGTGTCACTGGAGCCAACGCCCTGACTTTC. It specifies CASSPSVTGANALTF. The chain combines TRBV4-2 with TRBJ2-6; D remains unclear. There are 15 residues in the CDR3. From germline, CDR1 is LGHNA and CDR2 YNFKEQ.

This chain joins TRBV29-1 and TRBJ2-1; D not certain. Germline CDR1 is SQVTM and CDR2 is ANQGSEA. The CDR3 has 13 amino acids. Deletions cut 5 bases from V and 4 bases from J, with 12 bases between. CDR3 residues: CSVQPPTYNEQFF. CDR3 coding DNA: TGCAGCGTTCAACCTCCTACTTACAATGAGCAGTTCTTC.

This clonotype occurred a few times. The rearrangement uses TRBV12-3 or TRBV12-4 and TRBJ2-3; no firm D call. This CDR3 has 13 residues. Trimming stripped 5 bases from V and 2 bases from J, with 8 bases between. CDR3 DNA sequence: TGTGCCAGCAGTAGCTGGGACACAGATACGCAGTATTTT. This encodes CASSSWDTDTQYF.

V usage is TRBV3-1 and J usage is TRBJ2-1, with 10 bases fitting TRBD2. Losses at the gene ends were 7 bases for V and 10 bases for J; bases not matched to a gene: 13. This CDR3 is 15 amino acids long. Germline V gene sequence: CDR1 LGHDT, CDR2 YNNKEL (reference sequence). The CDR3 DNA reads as TGTGCCAGCACTCAAAGGGTAGCGGGGGGCGGAGAGCAGTTCTTC. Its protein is CASTQRVAGGGEQFF.

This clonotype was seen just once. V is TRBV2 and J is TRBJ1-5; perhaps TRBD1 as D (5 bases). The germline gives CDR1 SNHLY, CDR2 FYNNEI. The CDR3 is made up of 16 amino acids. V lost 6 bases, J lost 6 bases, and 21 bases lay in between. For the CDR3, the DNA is TGTGCCAGCAGCCCCCGGGTGGCAGGGTCAAGTCAGCCCCAGCATTTT. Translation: CASSPRVAGSSQPQHF.

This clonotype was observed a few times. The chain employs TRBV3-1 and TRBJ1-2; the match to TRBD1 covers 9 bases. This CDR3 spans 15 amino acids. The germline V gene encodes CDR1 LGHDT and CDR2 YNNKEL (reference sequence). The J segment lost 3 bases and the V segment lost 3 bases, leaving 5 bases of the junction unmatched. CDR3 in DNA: TGTGCCAGCAGCCACATACAGGGGGCGGACTATGGCTACACCTTC. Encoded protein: CASSHIQGADYGYTF.

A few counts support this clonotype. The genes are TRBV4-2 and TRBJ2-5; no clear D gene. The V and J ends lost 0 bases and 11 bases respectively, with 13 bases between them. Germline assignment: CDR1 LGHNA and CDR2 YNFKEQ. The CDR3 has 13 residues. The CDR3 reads CASSQDPQREQYF. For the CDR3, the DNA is TGTGCCAGCAGCCAAGACCCCCAGCGTGAGCAGTACTTC.

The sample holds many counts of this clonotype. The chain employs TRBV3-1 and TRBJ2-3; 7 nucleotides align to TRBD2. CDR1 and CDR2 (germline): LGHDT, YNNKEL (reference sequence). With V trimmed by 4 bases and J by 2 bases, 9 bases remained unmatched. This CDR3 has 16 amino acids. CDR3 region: CASSPRAAGLTDTQYF. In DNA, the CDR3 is TGTGCCAGCAGCCCCCGTGCAGCGGGGCTCACAGATACGCAGTATTTT.

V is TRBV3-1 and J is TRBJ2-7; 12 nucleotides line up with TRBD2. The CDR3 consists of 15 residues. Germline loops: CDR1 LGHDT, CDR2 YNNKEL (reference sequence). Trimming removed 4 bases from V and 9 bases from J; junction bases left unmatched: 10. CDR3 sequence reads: CASSRGLAGTEAQYF. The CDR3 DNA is TGTGCCAGCAGCCGAGGACTAGCGGGGACCGAGGCGCAGTACTTC.

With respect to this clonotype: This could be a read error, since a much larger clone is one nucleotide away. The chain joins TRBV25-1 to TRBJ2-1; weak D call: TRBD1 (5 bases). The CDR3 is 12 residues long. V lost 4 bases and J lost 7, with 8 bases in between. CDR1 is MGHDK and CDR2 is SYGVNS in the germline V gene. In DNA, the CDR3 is TGTGCCAGCAGTGGCAGGGCTAATGAGCAGTTCTTC. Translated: CASSGRANEQFF.

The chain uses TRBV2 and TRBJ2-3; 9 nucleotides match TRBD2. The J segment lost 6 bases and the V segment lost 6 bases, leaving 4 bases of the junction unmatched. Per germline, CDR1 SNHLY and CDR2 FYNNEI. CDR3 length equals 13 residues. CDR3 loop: CASRASGIDTQYF. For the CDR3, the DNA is TGTGCCAGCAGGGCTAGCGGGATCGATACGCAGTATTTT.

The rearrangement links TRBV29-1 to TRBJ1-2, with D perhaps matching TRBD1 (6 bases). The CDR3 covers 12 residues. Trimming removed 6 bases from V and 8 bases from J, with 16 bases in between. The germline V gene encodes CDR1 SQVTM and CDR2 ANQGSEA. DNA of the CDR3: TGCAGCGTGGTAGGGGGGGTTCAAGGCTACACCTTC. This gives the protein CSVVGGVQGYTF.

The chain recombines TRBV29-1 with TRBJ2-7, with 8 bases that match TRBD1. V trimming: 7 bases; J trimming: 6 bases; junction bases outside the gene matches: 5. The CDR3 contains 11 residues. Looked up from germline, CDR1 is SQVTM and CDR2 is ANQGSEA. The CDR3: CSGGRGPEQYF. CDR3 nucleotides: TGCAGCGGGGGCAGGGGGCCCGAGCAGTACTTC.

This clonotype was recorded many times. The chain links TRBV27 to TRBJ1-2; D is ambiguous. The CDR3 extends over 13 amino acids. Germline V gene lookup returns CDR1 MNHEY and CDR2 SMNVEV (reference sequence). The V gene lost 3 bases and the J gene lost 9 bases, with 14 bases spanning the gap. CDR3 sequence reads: CASSFGSLLSYTF. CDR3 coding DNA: TGTGCCAGCAGTTTCGGCAGTCTCCTTAGCTACACCTTC.

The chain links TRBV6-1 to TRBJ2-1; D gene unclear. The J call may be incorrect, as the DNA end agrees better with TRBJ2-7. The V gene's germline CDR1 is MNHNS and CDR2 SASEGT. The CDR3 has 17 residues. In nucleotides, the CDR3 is TGTGCCAGCAGTGAAGCGCTTGTCGCCTCTGGGGTTGGTGAGCAGTACTTC. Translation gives CASSEALVASGVGEQYF.

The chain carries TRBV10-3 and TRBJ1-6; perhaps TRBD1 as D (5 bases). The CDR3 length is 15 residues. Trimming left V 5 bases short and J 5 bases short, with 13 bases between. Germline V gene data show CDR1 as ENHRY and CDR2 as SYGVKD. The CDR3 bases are TGTGCCATCAGTCAGGACGGGGCAGATAATTCACCCCTCCACTTT. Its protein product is CAISQDGADNSPLHF.

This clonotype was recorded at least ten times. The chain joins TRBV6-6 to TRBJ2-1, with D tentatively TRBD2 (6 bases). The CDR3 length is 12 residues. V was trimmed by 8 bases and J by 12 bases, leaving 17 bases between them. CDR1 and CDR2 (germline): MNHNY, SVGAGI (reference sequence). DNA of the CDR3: TGTGCCAGCTGCGGGGTACGGGCTTGGCAGTTCTTC. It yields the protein CASCGVRAWQFF.

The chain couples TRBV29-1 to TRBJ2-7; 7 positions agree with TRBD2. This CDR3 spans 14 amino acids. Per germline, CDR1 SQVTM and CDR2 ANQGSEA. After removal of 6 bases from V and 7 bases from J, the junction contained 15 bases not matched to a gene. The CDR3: CSVSGGGVYNEQYF. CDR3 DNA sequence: TGCAGCGTATCAGGTGGGGGGGTTTACAATGAGCAGTACTTC.

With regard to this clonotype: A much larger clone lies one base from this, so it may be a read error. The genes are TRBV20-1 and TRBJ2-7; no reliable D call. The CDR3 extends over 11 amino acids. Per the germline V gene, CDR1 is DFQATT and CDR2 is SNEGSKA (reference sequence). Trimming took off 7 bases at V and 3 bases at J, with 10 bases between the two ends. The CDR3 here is CSVLVNYEQYF. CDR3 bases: TGCAGTGTTCTAGTTAACTACGAGCAGTACTTC.

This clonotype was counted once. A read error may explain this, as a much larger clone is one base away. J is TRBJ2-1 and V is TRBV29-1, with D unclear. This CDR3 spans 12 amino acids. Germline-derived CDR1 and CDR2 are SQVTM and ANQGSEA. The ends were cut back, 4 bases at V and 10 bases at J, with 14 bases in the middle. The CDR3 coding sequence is TGCAGCGTTGGCAGGCACCTTTACGAGCAGTTCTTC. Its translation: CSVGRHLYEQFF.

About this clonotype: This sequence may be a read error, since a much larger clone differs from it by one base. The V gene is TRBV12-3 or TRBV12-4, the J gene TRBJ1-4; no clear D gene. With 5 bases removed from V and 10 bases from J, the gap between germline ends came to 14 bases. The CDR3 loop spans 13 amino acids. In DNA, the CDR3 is TGTGCCAGCAGTCCCGGGCGCGATGGAAAACTGTTTTTT. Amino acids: CASSPGRDGKLFF.

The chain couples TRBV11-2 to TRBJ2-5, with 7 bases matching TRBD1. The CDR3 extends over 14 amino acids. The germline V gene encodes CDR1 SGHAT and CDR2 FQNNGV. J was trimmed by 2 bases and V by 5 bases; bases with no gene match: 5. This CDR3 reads CASSADRDQETQYF. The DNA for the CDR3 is TGTGCCAGCAGCGCAGACAGGGATCAAGAGACCCAGTACTTC.

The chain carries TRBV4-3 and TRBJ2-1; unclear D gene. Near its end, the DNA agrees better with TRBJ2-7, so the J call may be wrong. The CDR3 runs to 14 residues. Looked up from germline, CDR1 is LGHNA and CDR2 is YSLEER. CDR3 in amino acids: CASSQDRLGYEQYF. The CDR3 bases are TGCGCCAGCAGCCAAGATAGGCTCGGGTACGAGCAGTACTTC.

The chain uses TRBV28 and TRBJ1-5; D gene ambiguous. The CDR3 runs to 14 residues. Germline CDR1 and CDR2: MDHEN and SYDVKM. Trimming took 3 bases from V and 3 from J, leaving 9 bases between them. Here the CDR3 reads CASSLVPFNQPQHF. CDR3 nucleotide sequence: TGTGCCAGCAGTTTGGTGCCCTTCAATCAGCCCCAGCATTTT.